The clone carrying this TCR beta chain has just one count. The data were obtained in a study of glioma-infiltrating T cells after dendritic cell vaccination. Germline lookup yields CDR1 LGHNA and CDR2 YNFKEQ. The CDR3 totals 13 residues. Trimming stripped 5 bases from V and 1 base from J, with 8 bases between. Produced via immunoSEQ multiplex PCR; TCRdb's table is partial and in-frame only. The table shows roughly 38,000 clones, with around 80% occurring only once. The receptor was derived from a human donor with glioblastoma. The chain links TRBV4-2 to TRBJ1-1; possibly TRBD1 for D (5 bases). Sequencing used blood, obtained before dendritic cell vaccination. The CDR3 region is CASSYRRNTEAFF. In DNA form, the CDR3 reads TGTGCCAGCAGCTACAGGAGGAACACTGAAGCTTTCTTT.